Included here is one T cell receptor beta chain sequence, with context. Its target is not known. The record originates from a study of CD8+ T cells in alopecia areata. The study, taken as a whole, reports: Patients showed less clear TCR sequence sharing than mice, possibly partly because of HLA diversity. Higher clonality and more expanded CD8+ clones appeared in lesional than normal scalp.

Following RNA extraction, reverse transcription yielded cDNA that acted as the sequencing template. Libraries were prepared by immunoSEQ multiplex PCR; TCRdb keeps only in-frame clonotypes and omits some of them. The top ten hold more than 20% of the sample, which has about 110,000 clones, 55% to 70% seen once. V shed 5 bases and J shed 9 bases, with 17 bases lying between them. Looked up from germline, CDR1 is MNHEY and CDR2 is SMNVEV (reference sequence). CDR3 length: 14 amino acids. The clonotype was recovered from a human donor with alopecia areata. The sample comprised NKG2D-low CD8+ T cells sorted from blood. The chain uses TRBV27 and TRBJ2-1; D possibly corresponds to TRBD2 (5 bases). CDR3 nucleotide sequence: TGTGCCAGCAGTGGTGGCGGGCGGTTTACTGAGCAGTTCTTC. Translating it yields CASSGGGRFTEQFF.